The present entry profiles one T cell receptor beta chain with its context. This specimen belongs to a study of blood T cell repertoires in COVID-19. Study at large: PBMCs, B-cell-depleted T cells, or T cells were the source of the cDNA or gDNA that made up the material.

The Seattle patients, enrolled during active infection, were followed longitudinally. Original data processing: Amplification of reference gene primers was used by the study to estimate nucleated cell counts. Profiling relied on immunoSEQ multiplex PCR, and the TCRdb table lists in-frame clones only, not all of them. V and J calls and clone size follow that table, whereas D and trimming were derived from the DNA. The profile shows 100,000 to 150,000 clones, about 94% of them singletons. Sequenced input: peripheral blood. This receptor was taken from a man aged 45-65 years with COVID-19, enrolled during active disease.

The CDR3 region is CATSRAQGGQETQYF. CDR3 nucleotides: TGTGCCACCAGCAGAGCCCAGGGGGGACAAGAGACCCAGTACTTC. The chain uses TRBV15 and TRBJ2-5; the D gene is possibly TRBD1 (7 bases). The CDR3 is made up of 15 amino acids. CDR1 is LNHNV, CDR2 YYDKDF, per germline (reference sequence). V was trimmed by 1 base and J by 2 bases, leaving 11 bases between them. The full variable domain, its missing parts supplied by reference TRBV15 and TRBJ2-5, is DAMVIQNPRYQVTQFGKPVTLSCSQTLNHNVMYWYQQKSSQAPKLLFHYYDKDFNNEADTPDNFQSRRPNTSFCFLDIRSPGLGDTAMYLCATSRAQGGQETQYFGPGTRLLVL.